One and the same sample provided the 27 T cell receptor beta chains below, sequenced in a study of identical twins. MiXCR, run by TCRdb on the 5' RACE reads, gives a single entry per CDR3 protein. In the table there are some 1,600,000 distinct CDR3 sequences, less than 35% of which are singletons. The sample comprised cord blood. The receptors come from a newborn girl in good health.

V is TRBV3-1 and J is TRBJ1-4; D perhaps matches TRBD1 (5 bases). Germline assignment: CDR1 LGHDT and CDR2 YNNKEL (reference sequence). This CDR3 is built from 11 residues. The V end was cut by 4 bases, the J end by 8 bases, with 5 bases between. DNA of the CDR3: TGTGCCAGCAGCCGACAGGAAAAACTGTTTTTT. It is translated as CASSRQEKLFF. The full variable domain, rest sourced from reference TRBV3-1 and TRBJ1-4, is DTAVSQTPKYLVTQMGNDKSIKCEQNLGHDTMYWYKQDSKKFLKIMFSYNNKELIINETVPNRFSPKSPDKAHLNLHINSLELGDSAVYFCASSRQEKLFFGSGTQLSVL.

This clonotype has only a few counts. V usage is TRBV28 and J usage is TRBJ1-2, with D unclear. This CDR3 comprises 12 residues. Trimming took off 6 bases at V and 4 bases at J, with 9 bases between the two ends. Germline V gene data show CDR1 as MDHEN and CDR2 as SYDVKM. For the CDR3, the DNA is TGTGCCAGCAGAGGTAACGTCTATGGCTACACCTTC. It specifies CASRGNVYGYTF.

The chain links TRBV12-3 or TRBV12-4 to TRBJ1-2, with D possibly matching TRBD1 (5 bases). V gave up 1 base and J gave up 4 bases, with 13 bases separating them. The CDR3 has 15 amino acids. CDR3 residues: CASSLEGDGLYGYTF. DNA for the CDR3: TGTGCCAGCAGTTTAGAAGGGGACGGGCTCTATGGCTACACCTTC.

V is TRBV4-1 and J is TRBJ1-4; D perhaps matches TRBD1 (5 bases). V lost 1 base and J 10 bases, leaving 7 bases between the germline ends. Germline V gene sequence: CDR1 MGHRA, CDR2 YSYEKL. The CDR3 covers 12 residues. CDR3 protein: CASSQGQGKLFF. Written as DNA, the CDR3 is TGCGCCAGCAGCCAAGGCCAGGGAAAACTGTTTTTT.

This clonotype was observed a few times. This chain uses TRBV20-1 with TRBJ1-5, with 7 bases matching TRBD1. The germline V gene has CDR1 DFQATT and CDR2 SNEGSKA (reference sequence). V dropped 1 base and J dropped 1; count of bases not matched to a gene: 7. The CDR3 sequence is 16 residues long. CDR3 amino acids: CSARGHRGKSNQPQHF. CDR3 DNA: TGCAGTGCTAGAGGCCACAGGGGAAAAAGCAATCAGCCCCAGCATTTT.

The chain links TRBV21-1 to TRBJ2-5; the D segment call TRBD2 is taken from the table without a DNA check. TRBV21-1 is a listed pseudogene. There are 17 residues in the CDR3. The CDR3, as DNA: TGTGCCAGCATCAAGCTAAGTAGCGGCCTCCCCCAAGAGACCCAGTACTTC. It specifies CASIKLSSGLPQETQYF.

The rearrangement links TRBV28 to TRBJ2-5, with D hard to call. The CDR3 runs to 11 residues. Germline V CDR1 and CDR2: MDHEN, SYDVKM. The germline V and J ends were trimmed by 3 bases and 7 bases, with 6 bases remaining between them. CDR3 sequence reads: CASSFWGTQYF. The CDR3 DNA follows: TGTGCCAGCAGTTTTTGGGGGACCCAGTACTTC. Full variable domain (remainder filled in from reference TRBV28 and TRBJ2-5): DVKVTQSSRYLVKRTGEKVFLECVQDMDHENMFWYRQDPGLGLRLIYFSYDVKMKEKGDIPEGYSVSREKKERFSLILESASTNQTSMYLCASSFWGTQYFGPGTRLLVL.

This clonotype has more than one count but fewer than ten. CDR3 sequence: CASSSSARLNGYTQYF. CDR3 bases: TGTGCCAGCAGTTCCTCGGCGCGCCTGAACGGGTATACGCAGTATTTT. The genes are TRBV6-2 or TRBV6-3 and TRBJ2-3; D is unresolved. The V and J ends lost 4 bases and 7 bases respectively, with 21 bases between them. The CDR3 extends over 16 amino acids. Per germline, CDR1 MNHEY and CDR2 SVGEGT.

This clonotype was counted a few times. The chain combines TRBV7-9 with TRBJ1-2; TRBD1 might be the D (6 bases). This CDR3 comprises 13 residues. The V and J ends lost 6 bases and 5 bases respectively, with 13 bases between them. Germline CDR1 reads SEHNR; CDR2 reads FQNEAQ (reference sequence). Here the CDR3 DNA reads TGTGCCAGCAGATTACAGGGCACTTATGGCTACACCTTC. Its translation: CASRLQGTYGYTF.

This clonotype was seen a handful of times. The limits of the CDR3 on the DNA are not certain, so only TCRdb's listed CDR3 is given. The V gene is TRBV20-1, the J gene TRBJ2-3; whether TRBD1, the table's D call, matches the DNA was not checked. The CDR3 spans 14 amino acids, including both terminal residues. Germline V gene sequence: CDR1 DFQATT, CDR2 SNEGSKA (reference sequence). The CDR3 reads CSASGQGGTDTQYF.

The chain employs TRBV20-1 and TRBJ2-7; 7 bases line up with TRBD2. The CDR3 is 17 residues long. The J segment lost 2 bases and the V segment lost 0 bases, leaving 13 bases of the junction unmatched. Germline loops: CDR1 DFQATT, CDR2 SNEGSKA (reference sequence). The DNA of the CDR3 is TGCAGTGCTAGAGAGAAAAATCGGGACTACTTTACCTACGAGCAGTACTTC. It specifies CSAREKNRDYFTYEQYF.

V is TRBV20-1 and J is TRBJ1-2; the D is unclear. Per germline, CDR1 DFQATT and CDR2 SNEGSKA (reference sequence). The germline V and J ends were trimmed by 3 bases and 6 bases, with 8 bases remaining between them. This CDR3 contains 11 residues. CDR3 DNA sequence: TGCAGTGCTAGGATTGGTGATGGCTACACCTTC. Amino acids: CSARIGDGYTF.

The V call is TRBV12-3 or TRBV12-4, the J call TRBJ1-5; maybe TRBD1 (6 bases). The CDR3 totals 14 residues. The V end lost 4 bases, the J end lost 4 bases, and 11 bases lay between the germline ends. CDR3 sequence: CASSWGQRNQPQHF. The CDR3 coding sequence is TGTGCCAGCAGTTGGGGACAAAGGAATCAGCCCCAGCATTTT.

Notes on this clonotype: At one end, the junction sequence differs from germline, possibly due to a read error. The J gene is TRBJ1-2, the V gene TRBV5-1; TRBD1 matches 8 bases. This CDR3 comprises 17 residues. The germline V gene has CDR1 SGHRS and CDR2 YFSETQ. CDR3 DNA sequence: TGCGCCAACAGCTTGTTCGGACAGGGACGTAAGGACTATGGCTACACCTTC. This encodes CANSLFGQGRKDYGYTF.

This clonotype occurred a few times. The chain uses TRBV14 and TRBJ1-1, with 7 bases matching TRBD1. CDR1 is SGHDN, CDR2 FVKESK, per germline. The CDR3 runs to 13 residues. J gave up 5 bases and V 2 bases, and 2 bases lay outside the gene matches. The CDR3 sequence: CASSQRGQTEAFF. CDR3 nucleotides: TGTGCCAGCAGCCAAAGGGGGCAGACTGAAGCTTTCTTT. Drawing the rest from reference TRBV14 and TRBJ1-1, the complete variable domain is EAGVTQFPSHSVIEKGQTVTLRCDPISGHDNLYWYRRVMGKEIKFLLHFVKESKQDESGMPNNRFLAERTGGTYSTLKVQPAELEDSGVYFCASSQRGQTEAFFGQGTRLTVV.

In this sample, this clonotype turned up a few times. V gene TRBV27 combines with J gene TRBJ1-4; weak D call: TRBD1 (6 bases). Between the trimmed V and J ends, which lost 4 bases and 10 bases, there was a span of 13 bases. In germline, CDR1 is MNHEY, CDR2 SMNVEV (reference sequence). This CDR3 is 13 amino acids long. The CDR3 here is CASSWGGSGKLFF. CDR3 nucleotides: TGTGCCAGCAGTTGGGGGGGCTCGGGAAAACTGTTTTTT.

This chain uses TRBV12-3 or TRBV12-4 with TRBJ2-1; perhaps TRBD2 as D (6 bases). The CDR3 contains 16 residues. V lost 6 bases and J 0 bases, leaving 15 bases between the germline ends. In DNA form, the CDR3 reads TGTGCCAGCAGACGAACCGCTAGCGCCTCCTACAATGAGCAGTTCTTC. Translating gives CASRRTASASYNEQFF.

The table lists this clonotype with a few counts. V and J are TRBV5-1 and TRBJ2-3, with 9 positions matching TRBD2. This CDR3 has 17 amino acids. V shed 4 bases, J shed 0 bases, and the junction held 9 bases outside the gene matches. Per germline, CDR1 SGHRS and CDR2 YFSETQ. Here the CDR3 reads CASSPRFSGGSTDTQYF. Here the CDR3 DNA reads TGCGCCAGCAGCCCTCGTTTTAGCGGGGGCAGCACAGATACGCAGTATTTT.

The chain employs TRBV12-3 or TRBV12-4 and TRBJ2-7, with a tentative D call TRBD2 (5 bases). Trimming removed 6 bases from V and 5 bases from J, with 20 bases in between. CDR3 length equals 15 residues. The CDR3, as DNA: TGTGCCAGCAGCAGGCTAGCTCTGAGCCCCCACGAGCAGTACTTC. It codes for CASSRLALSPHEQYF.

This chain connects TRBV28 to TRBJ1-1; tentative D call: TRBD1 (5 bases). The V and J ends lost 5 bases and 5 bases respectively, with 15 bases between them. Germline-derived CDR1 and CDR2 are MDHEN and SYDVKM. This CDR3 comprises 14 residues. CDR3 protein: CASSRAGGGTEAFF. The DNA for the CDR3 is TGTGCCAGCAGTCGGGCGGGGGGGGGAACTGAAGCTTTCTTT.

This sequence joins TRBV15 and TRBJ1-4, with 10 bases lining up with TRBD1. This CDR3 is 16 amino acids long. In germline, CDR1 is LNHNV, CDR2 YYDKDF (reference sequence). The trim removed 2 bases at V and 3 bases at J, leaving 3 bases unmatched. The CDR3 loop is CATSRRQGASNEKLFF. DNA of the CDR3: TGTGCCACCAGCAGAAGACAGGGGGCCTCTAATGAAAAACTGTTTTTT.

This clonotype was recorded a few times. The chain links TRBV20-1 to TRBJ1-6, with no clear D. Germline CDR1 DFQATT, CDR2 SNEGSKA (reference sequence). V was pared by 3 bases and J by 5 bases, with 17 bases between. The CDR3 consists of 16 residues. CDR3 loop: CSASVAIRQHNSPLHF. CDR3 in DNA: TGCAGTGCTAGCGTTGCCATCCGTCAACATAATTCACCCCTCCACTTT.

The chain employs TRBV29-1 and TRBJ1-1; no clear D gene. Germline CDR1 and CDR2: SQVTM and ANQGSEA. CDR3 length: 13 residues. Trimming took off 3 bases at V and 0 bases at J, with 8 bases between the two ends. CDR3 in amino acids: CSVELGLNTEAFF. The CDR3 nucleotides read TGCAGCGTTGAGTTGGGGTTGAACACTGAAGCTTTCTTT.

The J gene is TRBJ2-3, the V gene TRBV24-1, with a weak D call TRBD2 (5 bases). The V and J ends lost 2 bases and 4 bases respectively, with 9 bases between them. Germline lookup yields CDR1 KGHDR and CDR2 SFDVKD. The length of the CDR3 is 14 residues. CDR3 bases: TGTGCCACCAGTGATTCCCTACTAGCAGATACGCAGTATTTT. This encodes CATSDSLLADTQYF.

V and J are TRBV20-1 and TRBJ1-4, with 10 bases lining up with TRBD1. Germline V gives CDR1 DFQATT, CDR2 SNEGSKA (reference sequence). The V gene end was trimmed by 0 bases and the J gene end by 8 bases; junction bases not matched to a gene: 6. There are 15 residues in the CDR3. CDR3 residues: CSARDGQGGGEKLFF. The CDR3 DNA reads TGCAGTGCTAGAGACGGACAGGGGGGTGGCGAAAAACTGTTTTTT.

This clonotype has a single count. The chain carries TRBV28 and TRBJ1-1; D perhaps matches TRBD1 (6 bases). The V end was cut by 8 bases, the J end by 4 bases, with 14 bases between. Per germline, CDR1 MDHEN and CDR2 SYDVKM. This CDR3 region has 13 residues. The DNA of the CDR3 is TGTGCCAGCCTCCCCCGCAGGGGCACTGAAGCTTTCTTT. Protein sequence: CASLPRRGTEAFF.

This clonotype was observed a single time. This chain uses TRBV9 with TRBJ2-5; tentatively, D is TRBD1 (5 bases). V dropped 4 bases and J dropped 11 bases, with 18 bases sitting between them. The CDR3 sequence is 13 residues long. Germline CDR1 reads SGDLS; CDR2 reads YYNGEE. CDR3 sequence reads: CASSPQGVHEQYF. As DNA, the CDR3 is TGTGCCAGCAGCCCCCAGGGTGTCCATGAGCAGTACTTC.